The 20 T cell receptor beta chains presented below share a single source sample, sequenced in a study of T cell responses to AZD1222 COVID-19 vaccine. The protocol was immunoSEQ multiplex PCR, while the TCRdb copy is restricted to in-frame clones and leaves out a portion. In the table there are some 69,000 clones, about 85% of which are singletons. The sequenced sample was peripheral blood, obtained on day 0 of AZD1222 vaccination. The source is an adult in good health.

The chain couples TRBV5-1 to TRBJ1-2; TRBD1 matches 9 bases. Trimming removed 4 bases from V and 4 bases from J; junction bases left unmatched: 8. CDR3 size: 15 residues. The germline V gene encodes CDR1 SGHRS and CDR2 YFSETQ. CDR3 protein: CASSTGDRASYGYTF. CDR3 bases: TGCGCCAGCAGCACTGGGGACAGGGCTTCCTATGGCTACACCTTC.

This sequence joins TRBV11-3 and TRBJ2-5; 7 positions match TRBD2. V gave up 1 base and J gave up 4 bases; unmatched junction bases: 6. CDR3 length: 15 residues. From germline, CDR1 is SGHNT and CDR2 YENEEA. DNA for the CDR3: TGTGCCAGCAGCTTAGGGAATGGCGGGGGAGAGACCCAGTACTTC. Amino acid sequence: CASSLGNGGGETQYF.

CDR3 sequence reads: CAIRESTSGGGGELFF. The CDR3 DNA is TGTGCCATCAGGGAATCGACTAGCGGGGGCGGAGGGGAGCTGTTTTTT. The chain couples TRBV10-3 to TRBJ2-2; 12 bases line up with TRBD2. Germline assignment: CDR1 ENHRY and CDR2 SYGVKD. The trim removed 6 bases at V and 8 bases at J, leaving 10 bases unmatched. The CDR3 loop spans 16 amino acids.

The CDR3, as DNA: TGCGCCAGCAGCCCCTCCCCCCGAGGGGAGACCCAGTACTTC. Translation: CASSPSPRGETQYF. V usage is TRBV5-1 and J usage is TRBJ2-5, with D possibly matching TRBD2 (5 bases). The germline V gene encodes CDR1 SGHRS and CDR2 YFSETQ. The ends were cut back, 4 bases at V and 5 bases at J, with 15 bases in the middle. There are 14 residues in the CDR3.

V gene TRBV7-2 combines with J gene TRBJ1-3; maybe TRBD1 (5 bases). The CDR3 is 14 amino acids. V was cut by 5 bases and J by 4 bases, with 12 bases left in between. The germline V gene encodes CDR1 SGHTA and CDR2 FQGNSA. The CDR3 nucleotides read TGTGCCAGCAGCAAGGGGATGGGGGGAAACACCATATATTTT. It is translated as CASSKGMGGNTIYF.

V is TRBV6-5 and J is TRBJ2-6; no reliable D call. The CDR3 sequence is 14 residues long. V lost 2 bases and J lost 2, with 4 bases in between. Germline loops: CDR1 MNHEY, CDR2 SVGAGI. The CDR3 DNA follows: TGTGCCAGCAGTTACAAAGCTGGGGCCAACGTCCTGACTTTC. Protein: CASSYKAGANVLTF.

In nucleotides, the CDR3 is TGTGCCAGTAGTATAGACAACGGCGGGGGCAATCAGCCCCAGCATTTT. Translating gives CASSIDNGGGNQPQHF. The rearrangement uses TRBV19 and TRBJ1-5; D unclear. Trimming stripped 0 bases from V and 2 bases from J, with 11 bases between. The CDR3 totals 16 residues. CDR1 and CDR2 from the germline V gene are LNHDA and SQIVND (reference sequence).

The chain carries TRBV19 and TRBJ1-1, with D unresolved. The germline CDR1 and CDR2 sequences are LNHDA and SQIVND (reference sequence). V was cut by 3 bases and J by 7 bases, with 9 bases left in between. There are 12 residues in the CDR3. CDR3: CASSMARDEAFF. For the CDR3, the DNA is TGTGCCAGTAGTATGGCCAGAGATGAAGCTTTCTTT. Supplemented by reference TRBV19 and TRBJ1-1, the full variable domain reads DGGITQSPKYLFRKEGQNVTLSCEQNLNHDAMYWYRQDPGQGLRLIYYSQIVNDFQKGDIAEGYSVSREKKESFPLTVTSAQKNPTAFYLCASSMARDEAFFGQGTRLTVV.

This clone came up a few times. The rearrangement links TRBV6-5 to TRBJ1-3; D remains unclear. The V and J ends lost 6 bases and 0 bases respectively, with 9 bases between them. This CDR3 spans 14 amino acids. Germline lookup yields CDR1 MNHEY and CDR2 SVGAGI. The CDR3 DNA is TGTGCCAGCAGCCTCGGGGACTCTGGAAACACCATATATTTT. This gives the protein CASSLGDSGNTIYF.

This chain connects TRBV28 to TRBJ2-1; 9 bases are a match to TRBD1. CDR3 length: 13 amino acids. Looked up from germline, CDR1 is MDHEN and CDR2 is SYDVKM. Losses at the gene ends were 5 bases for V and 5 bases for J; bases not matched to a gene: 1. CDR3 sequence reads: CASSRTGDNEQFF. The CDR3 bases are TGTGCCAGCAGTCGGACAGGGGACAATGAGCAGTTCTTC.

There are a few counts of this clone. The chain is built from TRBV6-5 and TRBJ1-1; D gene uncertain. The CDR3 contains 13 residues. V was cut by 4 bases and J by 1 base, with 7 bases left in between. The germline V gene has CDR1 MNHEY and CDR2 SVGAGI. The CDR3 spells CASSSSGNTEAFF. For the CDR3, the DNA is TGTGCCAGCAGTTCGTCCGGGAACACTGAAGCTTTCTTT.

This rearrangement joins TRBV27 to TRBJ1-1; the D gene is possibly TRBD1 (5 bases). Per the germline V gene, CDR1 is MNHEY and CDR2 is SMNVEV (reference sequence). CDR3 length equals 16 residues. The ends were cut back, 2 bases at V and 1 base at J, with 14 bases in the middle. CDR3 nucleotides: TGTGCCAGCAGTTTACAGGGTCCTGTGGAGAACACTGAAGCTTTCTTT. Encoded protein: CASSLQGPVENTEAFF.

This clone has only a few counts. The sample contains more than one DNA sequence encoding this CDR3. The rearrangement uses TRBV6-1 and TRBJ1-2; 10 bases line up with TRBD1. The V segment lost 2 bases and the J segment 8 bases; nucleotides outside the gene matches: 8. The CDR3 is 15 residues long. The V gene's germline CDR1 is MNHNS and CDR2 SASEGT. CDR3 in DNA: TGTGCCAGCAGTGAAATGACAGGGGGCGCGGGGGGCTACACCTTC. This sequence encodes CASSEMTGGAGGYTF.

CDR3 nucleotides: TGTGCCAGCAGCCCGGGACGGGCGGATGAGACCCAGTACTTC. Translated, it gives CASSPGRADETQYF. The chain combines TRBV11-3 with TRBJ2-5, with D possibly being TRBD1 or TRBD2 (5 bases each). The CDR3 loop spans 14 amino acids. CDR1 is SGHNT and CDR2 is YENEEA in the germline V gene. V shed 5 bases and J shed 5 bases, with 15 bases lying between them.

The chain joins TRBV7-9 to TRBJ2-2, with 10 positions matching TRBD1. This CDR3 is built from 15 residues. Germline V gives CDR1 SEHNR, CDR2 FQNEAQ (reference sequence). Losses at the gene ends were 7 bases for V and 7 bases for J; bases not matched to a gene: 9. Written as DNA, the CDR3 is TGTGCCAGCACCCTCGGGACAGGGGCTAACGGGGAGCTGTTTTTT. It specifies CASTLGTGANGELFF. The whole variable domain, filled in from reference TRBV7-9 and TRBJ2-2, reads DTGVSQNPRHKITKRGQNVTFRCDPISEHNRLYWYRQTLGQGPEFLTYFQNEAQLEKSRLLSDRFSAERPKGSFSTLEIQRTEQGDSAMYLCASTLGTGANGELFFGEGSRLTVL.

The chain combines TRBV6-1 with TRBJ1-2; no clear D gene. Germline V gene data show CDR1 as MNHNS and CDR2 as SASEGT. The V end lost 1 base, the J end lost 4 bases, and 7 bases lay between the germline ends. The CDR3 sequence is 13 residues long. DNA for the CDR3: TGTGCCAGCAGTGAAGGGGTGGGCTATGGCTACACCTTC. It specifies CASSEGVGYGYTF.

The chain combines TRBV28 with TRBJ1-5; D is ambiguous. V was pared by 10 bases and J by 7 bases, with 20 bases between. The CDR3 is 14 residues long. The germline V gene has CDR1 MDHEN and CDR2 SYDVKM. The CDR3 DNA sequence: TGTGCCACCAAGGAGGCCGGGGAAATGCAGCCCCAGCATTTT. This encodes CATKEAGEMQPQHF.

J is TRBJ2-7 and V is TRBV19, with TRBD1 identical over 9 bases. The germline gives CDR1 LNHDA, CDR2 SQIVND (reference sequence). This CDR3 region has 15 residues. The trim removed 1 base at V and 6 bases at J, leaving 7 bases unmatched. CDR3 sequence (DNA): TGTGCCAGTAGTATAGGCCGGGACAGGGCCCCCGAGCAGTACTTC. Protein sequence: CASSIGRDRAPEQYF.

The rearrangement uses TRBV9 and TRBJ1-2, with a weak D call TRBD1 (6 bases). CDR3 length: 13 residues. Germline V gene sequence: CDR1 SGDLS, CDR2 YYNGEE. The V and J ends lost 0 bases and 7 bases respectively, with 10 bases between them. Here the CDR3 DNA reads TGTGCCAGCAGCGTAGTGAGGGGGGTTGGCTACACCTTC. Translated: CASSVVRGVGYTF.

The V gene is TRBV5-4, the J gene TRBJ2-4; D might be TRBD2 (5 bases). Trimming took 5 bases from V and 9 from J, leaving 15 bases between them. CDR3 length equals 13 residues. The germline V gene has CDR1 SGHNT and CDR2 YYREEE (reference sequence). CDR3 region: CASSALAGGIQYF. CDR3 nucleotides: TGTGCCAGCAGTGCGCTAGCTGGCGGCATTCAGTACTTC.